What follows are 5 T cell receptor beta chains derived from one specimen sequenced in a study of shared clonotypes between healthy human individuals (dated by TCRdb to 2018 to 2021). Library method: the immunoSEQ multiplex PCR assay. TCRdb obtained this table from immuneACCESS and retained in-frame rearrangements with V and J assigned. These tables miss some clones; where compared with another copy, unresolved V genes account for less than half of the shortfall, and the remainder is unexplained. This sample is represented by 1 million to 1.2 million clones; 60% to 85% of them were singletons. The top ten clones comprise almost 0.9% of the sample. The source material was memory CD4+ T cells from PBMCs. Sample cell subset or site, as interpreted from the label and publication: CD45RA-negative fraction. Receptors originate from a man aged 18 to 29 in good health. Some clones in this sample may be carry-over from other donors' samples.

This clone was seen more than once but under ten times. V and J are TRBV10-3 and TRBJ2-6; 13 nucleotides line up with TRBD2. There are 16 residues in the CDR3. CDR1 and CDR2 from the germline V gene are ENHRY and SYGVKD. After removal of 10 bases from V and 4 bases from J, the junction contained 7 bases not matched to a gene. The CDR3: CATSGTSGTGANVLTF. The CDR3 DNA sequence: TGTGCCACCTCCGGGACTAGCGGGACCGGGGCCAACGTCCTGACTTTC.

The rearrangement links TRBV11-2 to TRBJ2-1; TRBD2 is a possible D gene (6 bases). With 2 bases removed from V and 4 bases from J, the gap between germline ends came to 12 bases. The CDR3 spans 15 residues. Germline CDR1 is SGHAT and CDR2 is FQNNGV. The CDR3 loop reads CASSLSSGVYNEQFF. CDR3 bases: TGTGCCAGCAGCTTAAGTAGCGGAGTGTACAATGAGCAGTTCTTC.

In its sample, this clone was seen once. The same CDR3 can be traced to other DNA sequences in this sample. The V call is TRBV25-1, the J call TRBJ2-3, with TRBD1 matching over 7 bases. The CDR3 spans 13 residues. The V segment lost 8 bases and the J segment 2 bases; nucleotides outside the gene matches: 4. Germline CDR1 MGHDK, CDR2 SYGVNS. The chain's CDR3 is CASSGTATDTQYF. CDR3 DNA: TGTGCCAGCTCCGGGACAGCCACAGATACGCAGTATTTT. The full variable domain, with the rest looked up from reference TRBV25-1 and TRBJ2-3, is EADIYQTPRYLVIGTGKKITLECSQTMGHDKMYWYQQDPGMELHLIHYSYGVNSTEKGDLSSESTVSRIRTEHFPLTLESARPSHTSQYLCASSGTATDTQYFGPGTRLTVL.

CDR3 sequence reads: CASSHKGRGTSGGYNEQFF. DNA of the CDR3: TGTGCCAGCAGCCACAAGGGCCGGGGGACTAGCGGAGGTTACAATGAGCAGTTCTTC. The chain combines TRBV7-9 with TRBJ2-1, with 11 bases fitting TRBD2. Germline V gene lookup returns CDR1 SEHNR and CDR2 FQNEAQ (reference sequence). The CDR3 covers 19 residues. The trim removed 5 bases at V and 4 bases at J, leaving 16 bases unmatched.

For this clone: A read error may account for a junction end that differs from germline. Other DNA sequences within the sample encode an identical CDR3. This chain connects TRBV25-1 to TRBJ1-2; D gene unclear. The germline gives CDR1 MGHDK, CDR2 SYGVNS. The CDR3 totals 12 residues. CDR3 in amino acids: CASSDGFYGYTF. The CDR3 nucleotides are TGTGCCAGCAGTGACGGCTTCTATGGCTACACCTTT.